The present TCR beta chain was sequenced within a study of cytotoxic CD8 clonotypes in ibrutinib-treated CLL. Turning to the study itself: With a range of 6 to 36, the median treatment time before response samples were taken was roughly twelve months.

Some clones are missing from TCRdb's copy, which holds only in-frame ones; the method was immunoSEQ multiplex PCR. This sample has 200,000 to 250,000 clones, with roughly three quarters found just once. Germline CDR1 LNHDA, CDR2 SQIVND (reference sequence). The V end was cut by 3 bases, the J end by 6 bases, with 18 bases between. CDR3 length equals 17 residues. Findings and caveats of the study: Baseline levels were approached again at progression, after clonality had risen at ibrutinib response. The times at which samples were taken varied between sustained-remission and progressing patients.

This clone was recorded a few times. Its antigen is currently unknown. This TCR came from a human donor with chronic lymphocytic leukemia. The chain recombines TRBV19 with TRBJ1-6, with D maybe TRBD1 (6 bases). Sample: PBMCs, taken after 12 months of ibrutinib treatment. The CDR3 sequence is CASSIRATGDLNSPLHF. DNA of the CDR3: TGTGCCAGTAGTATTAGAGCGACAGGAGACCTTAATTCACCCCTCCACTTT.